This T cell receptor (beta chain) was captured by sequencing in a study of T-cell memory formation after mild COVID-19. Via MiXCR, TCRdb re-called the 5' RACE reads, giving one row per CDR3 protein. Of approximately 580,000 distinct CDR3 sequences in the sample, 20% are singletons; the top ten hold around 13%. The V and J ends lost 4 bases and 1 base, in that order; junction bases with no gene match: 9. Germline values: CDR1 SGHNT, CDR2 YYREEE (reference sequence). This CDR3 spans 17 amino acids. The sequenced sample consisted of PBMCs or a T cell subset sorted from them (not recorded which). This clonotype was sampled from an adult woman who had mild COVID-19 (a few samples of this study predate the infection). Cell type and time point are not known. The V and J genes are TRBV5-4 and TRBJ2-2; 8 nucleotides align to TRBD2. CDR3 bases: TGTGCCAGCAGCCCCGGAGGTAGCGGGGTGAACACCGGGGAGCTGTTTTTT. Its protein product is CASSPGGSGVNTGELFF.